Listed below are T cell receptor beta chains from one sample, sequenced in a study of control samples from healthy donors and cancer patients. The repertoire was sequenced with immunoSEQ multiplex PCR; TCRdb's copy has only in-frame clones and lacks some. The table has 50,000 to 65,000 clones, 75% to 95% seen once. The specimen was PBMCs. All receptors come from a woman in her 50s with colorectal cancer. The CDR3 runs from the conserved cysteine through the conserved F or W. D genes are given only for firm matches.

J: TRBJ1-2; D: .; V: TRBV6-5; CDR3: CASSYSGPPGGYTF
J: TRBJ2-2; D: .; V: TRBV11-1; CDR3: CASSLAGLVNTGELFF
J: TRBJ2-3; D: .; V: TRBV7-2; CDR3: CASSPLSSTDTQYF
J: TRBJ1-6; D: .; V: TRBV30; CDR3: CAWRQASGPLHF
J: TRBJ1-1; D: .; V: TRBV19; CDR3: CASRMGVGTPNTEAFF
J: TRBJ1-6; D: .; V: TRBV6-6; CDR3: CASKISYNSPLHF
J: TRBJ2-5; D: .; V: TRBV10-3; CDR3: CAISEFEPQETQYF
J: TRBJ1-3; D: .; V: TRBV24-1; CDR3: CATSDPRDGSSGNTIYF
J: TRBJ2-3; D: TRBD2; V: TRBV19; CDR3: CASRGDSTDTQYF
J: TRBJ2-7; D: .; V: TRBV5-6; CDR3: CASSLYSGFSSYEQYF
J: TRBJ1-2; D: TRBD1; V: TRBV27; CDR3: CASSLDRSASGYTF
J: TRBJ1-5; D: .; V: TRBV19; CDR3: CASSQSTLSNQPQHF
J: TRBJ2-1; D: TRBD2; V: TRBV29-1; CDR3: CSANGLAAVETYNEQFF
J: TRBJ2-7; D: .; V: TRBV29-1; CDR3: CSVTQGSSSYEQYF
J: TRBJ1-2; D: TRBD1; V: TRBV14; CDR3: CASSLGTGPYGYTF
J: TRBJ1-5; D: TRBD1; V: TRBV28; CDR3: CASSWGQNPRPQHF
J: TRBJ1-1; D: .; V: TRBV2; CDR3: CASNPARNTEAFF
J: TRBJ1-6; D: TRBD1; V: TRBV2; CDR3: CASSNTEQGNSPLHF
J: TRBJ1-5; D: TRBD1; V: TRBV19; CDR3: CASSILGQGNQPQHF
J: TRBJ1-1; D: .; V: TRBV19; CDR3: CASSMGRNTEAFF
J: TRBJ1-2; D: TRBD1; V: TRBV10-3; CDR3: CAISKQTGVTGYTF
J: TRBJ2-7; D: TRBD1; V: TRBV30; CDR3: CAHDRGGYEQYF
J: TRBJ1-1; D: .; V: TRBV5-1; CDR3: CASSFASGNTFRDTEAFF
J: TRBJ2-7; D: .; V: TRBV10-3; CDR3: CAIKEGSSYEQYF
J: TRBJ2-7; D: .; V: TRBV9; CDR3: CASSAQGSSYEQYF
J: TRBJ1-5; D: .; V: TRBV27; CDR3: CASGKIGQWDNQPQHF
J: TRBJ2-1; D: TRBD2; V: TRBV2; CDR3: CASSGRGKTSGRPGSYNEQFF